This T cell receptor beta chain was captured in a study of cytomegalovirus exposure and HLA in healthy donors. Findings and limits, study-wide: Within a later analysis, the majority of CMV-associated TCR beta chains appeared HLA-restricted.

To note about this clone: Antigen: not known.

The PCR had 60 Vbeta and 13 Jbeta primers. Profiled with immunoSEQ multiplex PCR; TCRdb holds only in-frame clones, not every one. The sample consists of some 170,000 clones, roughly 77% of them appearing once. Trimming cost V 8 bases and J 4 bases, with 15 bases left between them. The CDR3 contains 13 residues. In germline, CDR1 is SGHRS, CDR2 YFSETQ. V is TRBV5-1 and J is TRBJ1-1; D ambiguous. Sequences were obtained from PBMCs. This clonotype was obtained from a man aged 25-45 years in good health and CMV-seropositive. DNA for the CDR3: TGCGCCAGTCGTATAGATTTGCGCACTGAAGCTTTCTTT. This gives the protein CASRIDLRTEAFF.